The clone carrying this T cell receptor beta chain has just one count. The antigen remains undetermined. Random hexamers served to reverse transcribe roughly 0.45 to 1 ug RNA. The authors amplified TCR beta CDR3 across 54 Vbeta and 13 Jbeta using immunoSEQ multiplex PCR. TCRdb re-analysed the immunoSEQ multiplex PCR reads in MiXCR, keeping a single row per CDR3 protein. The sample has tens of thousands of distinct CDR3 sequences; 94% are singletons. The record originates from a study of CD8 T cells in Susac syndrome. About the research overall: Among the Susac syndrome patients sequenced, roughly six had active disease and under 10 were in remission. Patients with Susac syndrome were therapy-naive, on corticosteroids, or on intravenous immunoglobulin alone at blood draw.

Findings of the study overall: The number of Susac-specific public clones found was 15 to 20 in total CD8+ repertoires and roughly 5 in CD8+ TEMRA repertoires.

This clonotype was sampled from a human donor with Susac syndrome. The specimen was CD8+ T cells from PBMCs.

The CDR3 here is CSVEDLAGGGYEQYF. CDR3 nucleotides: TGCAGCGTTGAAGATCTAGCGGGAGGAGGGTACGAGCAGTACTTC. V is TRBV29-1 and J is TRBJ2-7, with 11 nucleotides matching TRBD2. The J segment lost 4 bases and the V segment lost 0 bases, leaving 5 bases of the junction unmatched. The CDR3 contains 15 residues. Germline V gives CDR1 SQVTM, CDR2 ANQGSEA.